Listed below are T cell receptor beta chains from one sample, sequenced in a study of cytomegalovirus exposure and HLA in healthy donors. Method: immunoSEQ multiplex PCR; TCRdb's copy keeps in-frame clones and lacks some. The table has around 210,000 clones, around 80% seen once. Source material: PBMCs. These TCRs come from a man in his fifties in good health and CMV-seronegative. CDR3s include the opening cysteine and the closing phenylalanine or tryptophan. The order of the fields is V gene, clone size, J gene, D gene, CDR3 protein, CDR3 DNA. D genes are given only for firm matches. Part of the rows lack a size; the others show once, few, many or a class for expanded clones.

TRBV29-1	.	TRBJ1-1	TRBD1	CSVEDRGPSEAFF	TGCAGCGTTGAGGACAGGGGCCCTTCTGAAGCTTTCTTT
TRBV2	once	TRBJ1-5	TRBD1	CASSEVTGNQPQHF	TGTGCCAGCAGTGAAGTGACAGGGAATCAGCCCCAGCATTTT
TRBV9	.	TRBJ2-7	.	CASSLRGDFDSYEQYF	TGTGCCAGCAGCCTCAGGGGGGACTTCGATTCCTACGAGCAGTACTTC
TRBV6-1	.	TRBJ2-4	TRBD2	CASSVGLAGGKNIQYF	TGTGCCAGCAGTGTCGGACTAGCGGGAGGGAAAAACATTCAGTACTTC
TRBV5-1	few	TRBJ2-3	.	CASREGVSDTQYF	TGCGCCAGCAGGGAGGGAGTATCAGATACGCAGTATTTT
TRBV27	.	TRBJ2-3	.	CASRKEASFTDTQYF	TGTGCCAGCAGGAAGGAGGCTAGCTTCACAGATACGCAGTATTTT
TRBV5-1	.	TRBJ2-2	TRBD1	CASSPTGSTGELFF	TGCGCCAGCAGCCCGACAGGGTCCACCGGGGAGCTGTTTTTT
TRBV6-5	.	TRBJ1-1	TRBD1	CASSYGGGAVTEAFF	TGTGCCAGCAGTTACGGAGGGGGCGCGGTCACTGAAGCTTTCTTT
TRBV29-1	once	TRBJ2-1	TRBD1	CSVGMGQGADEQFF	TGCAGCGTTGGGATGGGACAGGGGGCTGATGAGCAGTTCTTC
TRBV10-3	.	TRBJ2-2	TRBD1	CAISSLETGGITGELFF	TGTGCCATCAGCTCTTTAGAGACAGGGGGGATCACCGGGGAGCTGTTTTTT
TRBV27	.	TRBJ1-5	.	CASSLTGNQPQHF	TGTGCCAGCAGTTTAACGGGGAATCAGCCCCAGCATTTT
TRBV12-5	.	TRBJ2-3	.	CASSAPDSDTQYF	TGTGCTAGTTCCGCACCAGATTCAGATACGCAGTATTTT
TRBV9	.	TRBJ2-3	TRBD2	CASSPITGGALGDTQYF	TGTGCCAGCAGCCCCATCACGGGAGGAGCCCTGGGAGATACGCAGTATTTT
TRBV5-4	.	TRBJ2-4	.	CATWDNAKNIQYF	TGTGCCACGTGGGACAACGCCAAAAACATTCAGTACTTC
TRBV6-5	.	TRBJ2-3	.	CASNQQGAVDTQYF	TGTGCCAGCAACCAACAGGGAGCAGTCGATACGCAGTATTTT